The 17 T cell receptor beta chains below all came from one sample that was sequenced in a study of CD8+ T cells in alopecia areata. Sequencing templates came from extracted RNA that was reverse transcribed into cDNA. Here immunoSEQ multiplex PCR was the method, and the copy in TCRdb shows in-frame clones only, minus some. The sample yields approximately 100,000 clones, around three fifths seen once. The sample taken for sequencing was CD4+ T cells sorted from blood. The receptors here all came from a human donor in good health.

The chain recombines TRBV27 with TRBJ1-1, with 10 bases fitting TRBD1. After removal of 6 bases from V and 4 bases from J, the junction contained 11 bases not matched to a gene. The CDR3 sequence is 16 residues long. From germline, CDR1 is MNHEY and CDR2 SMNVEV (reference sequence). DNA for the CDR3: TGTGCCAGCAGGCCGAACTTGGGACAGGGGATCACTGAAGCTTTCTTT. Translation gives CASRPNLGQGITEAFF.

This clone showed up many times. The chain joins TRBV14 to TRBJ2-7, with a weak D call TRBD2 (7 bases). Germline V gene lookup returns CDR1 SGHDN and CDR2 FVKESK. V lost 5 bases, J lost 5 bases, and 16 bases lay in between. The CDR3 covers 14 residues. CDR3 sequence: CASSKNWGGNEQYF. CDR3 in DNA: TGTGCCAGCAGCAAAAACTGGGGGGGCAACGAGCAGTACTTC.

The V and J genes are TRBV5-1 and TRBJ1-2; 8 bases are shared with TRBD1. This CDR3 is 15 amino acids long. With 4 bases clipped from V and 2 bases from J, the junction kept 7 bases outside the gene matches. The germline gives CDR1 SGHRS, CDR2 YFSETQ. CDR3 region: CASSMTTGENYGYTF. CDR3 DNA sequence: TGCGCCAGCAGCATGACGACAGGGGAAAACTATGGCTACACCTTC.

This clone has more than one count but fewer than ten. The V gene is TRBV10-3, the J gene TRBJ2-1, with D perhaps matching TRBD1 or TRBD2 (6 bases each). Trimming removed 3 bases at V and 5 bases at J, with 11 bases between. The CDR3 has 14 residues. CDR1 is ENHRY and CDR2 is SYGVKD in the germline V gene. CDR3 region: CAISDRGRNNEQFF. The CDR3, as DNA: TGTGCCATCAGTGACCGGGGGCGGAACAATGAGCAGTTCTTC.

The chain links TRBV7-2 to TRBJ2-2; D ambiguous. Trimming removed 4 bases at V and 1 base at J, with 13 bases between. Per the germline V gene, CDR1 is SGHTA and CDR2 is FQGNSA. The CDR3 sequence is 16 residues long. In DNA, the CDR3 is TGTGCCAGCAGCTCCCATTGGCGGATGAACACCGGGGAGCTGTTTTTT. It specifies CASSSHWRMNTGELFF.

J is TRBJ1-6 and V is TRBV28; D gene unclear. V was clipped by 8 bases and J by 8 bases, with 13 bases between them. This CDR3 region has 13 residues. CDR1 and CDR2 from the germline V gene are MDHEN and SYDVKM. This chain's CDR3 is CASGLRTDSPLHF. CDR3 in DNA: TGTGCCAGCGGACTGAGAACGGATTCACCCCTCCACTTT.

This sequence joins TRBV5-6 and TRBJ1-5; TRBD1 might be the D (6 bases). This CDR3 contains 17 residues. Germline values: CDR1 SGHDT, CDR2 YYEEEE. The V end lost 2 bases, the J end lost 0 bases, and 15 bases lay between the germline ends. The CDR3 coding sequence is TGTGCCAGCAGCTTACAGGGCTGGAGTTATAGCAATCAGCCCCAGCATTTT. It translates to CASSLQGWSYSNQPQHF.

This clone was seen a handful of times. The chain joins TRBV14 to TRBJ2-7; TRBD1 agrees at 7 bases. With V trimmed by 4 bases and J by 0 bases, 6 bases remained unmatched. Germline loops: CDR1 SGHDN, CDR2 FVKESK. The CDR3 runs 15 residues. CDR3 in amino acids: CASSPTGTLSYEQYF. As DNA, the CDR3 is TGTGCCAGCAGCCCGACAGGGACACTCTCCTACGAGCAGTACTTC.

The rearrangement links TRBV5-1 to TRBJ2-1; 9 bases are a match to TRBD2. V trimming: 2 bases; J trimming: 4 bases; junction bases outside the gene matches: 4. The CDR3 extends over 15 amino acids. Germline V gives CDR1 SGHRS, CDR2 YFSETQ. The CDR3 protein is CASSFRAGGYNEQFF. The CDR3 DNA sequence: TGCGCCAGCAGCTTCCGAGCGGGAGGTTACAATGAGCAGTTCTTC.

CDR3 in DNA: TGTGCCAGCAGTTACAACGAAGGTCAGCCCCAGCATTTT. It specifies CASSYNEGQPQHF. The chain employs TRBV6-5 and TRBJ1-5; D remains ambiguous. Germline loops: CDR1 MNHEY, CDR2 SVGAGI. CDR3 length equals 13 residues. Trimming cost V 2 bases and J 6 bases, with 8 bases left between them.

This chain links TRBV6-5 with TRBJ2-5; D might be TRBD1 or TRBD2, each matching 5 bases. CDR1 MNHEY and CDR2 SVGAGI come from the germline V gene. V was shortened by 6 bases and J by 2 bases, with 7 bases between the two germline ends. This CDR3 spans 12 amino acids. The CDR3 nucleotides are TGTGCCAGCAGGGGGGTTCAAGAGACCCAGTACTTC. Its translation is CASRGVQETQYF.

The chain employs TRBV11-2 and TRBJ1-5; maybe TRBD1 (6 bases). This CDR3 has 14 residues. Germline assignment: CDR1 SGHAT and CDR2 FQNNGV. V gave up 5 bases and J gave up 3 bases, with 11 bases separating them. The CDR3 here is CASSPGTPNQPQHF. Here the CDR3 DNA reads TGTGCCAGCAGCCCAGGGACACCCAATCAGCCCCAGCATTTT.

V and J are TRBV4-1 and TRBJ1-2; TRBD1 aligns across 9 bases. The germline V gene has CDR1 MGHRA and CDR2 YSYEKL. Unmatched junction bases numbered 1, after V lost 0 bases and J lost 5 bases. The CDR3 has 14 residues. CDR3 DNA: TGCGCCAGCAGCCAAGAGGGACAGGGTTATGGCTACACCTTC. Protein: CASSQEGQGYGYTF.

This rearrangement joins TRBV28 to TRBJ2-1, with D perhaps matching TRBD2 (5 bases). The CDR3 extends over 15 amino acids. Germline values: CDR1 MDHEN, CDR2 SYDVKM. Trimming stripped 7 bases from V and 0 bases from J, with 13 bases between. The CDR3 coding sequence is TGTGCCAGCATCACAGCGGCCGACTCCTACAATGAGCAGTTCTTC. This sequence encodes CASITAADSYNEQFF.

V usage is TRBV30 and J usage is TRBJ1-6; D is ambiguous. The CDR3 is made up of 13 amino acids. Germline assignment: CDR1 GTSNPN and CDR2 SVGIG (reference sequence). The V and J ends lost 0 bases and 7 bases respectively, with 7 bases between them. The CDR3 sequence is CAWSVSENSPLHF. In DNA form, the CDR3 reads TGTGCCTGGAGTGTCTCCGAAAATTCACCCCTCCACTTT.

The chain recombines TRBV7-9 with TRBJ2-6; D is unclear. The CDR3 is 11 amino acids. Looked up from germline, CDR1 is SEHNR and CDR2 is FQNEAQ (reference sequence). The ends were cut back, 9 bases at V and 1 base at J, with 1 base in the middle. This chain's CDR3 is CASSGANVLTF. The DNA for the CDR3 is TGTGCCAGTTCTGGGGCCAACGTCCTGACTTTC.

CDR3 DNA: TGTGCCAGCAGCTCCAATCCGGAGGGGCCCCAGCATTTT. Amino acid sequence: CASSSNPEGPQHF. This chain connects TRBV2 to TRBJ1-5; D is unresolved. The V end lost 6 bases, the J end lost 9 bases, and 15 bases lay between the germline ends. The CDR3 totals 13 residues. Germline V gene data show CDR1 as SNHLY and CDR2 as FYNNEI.